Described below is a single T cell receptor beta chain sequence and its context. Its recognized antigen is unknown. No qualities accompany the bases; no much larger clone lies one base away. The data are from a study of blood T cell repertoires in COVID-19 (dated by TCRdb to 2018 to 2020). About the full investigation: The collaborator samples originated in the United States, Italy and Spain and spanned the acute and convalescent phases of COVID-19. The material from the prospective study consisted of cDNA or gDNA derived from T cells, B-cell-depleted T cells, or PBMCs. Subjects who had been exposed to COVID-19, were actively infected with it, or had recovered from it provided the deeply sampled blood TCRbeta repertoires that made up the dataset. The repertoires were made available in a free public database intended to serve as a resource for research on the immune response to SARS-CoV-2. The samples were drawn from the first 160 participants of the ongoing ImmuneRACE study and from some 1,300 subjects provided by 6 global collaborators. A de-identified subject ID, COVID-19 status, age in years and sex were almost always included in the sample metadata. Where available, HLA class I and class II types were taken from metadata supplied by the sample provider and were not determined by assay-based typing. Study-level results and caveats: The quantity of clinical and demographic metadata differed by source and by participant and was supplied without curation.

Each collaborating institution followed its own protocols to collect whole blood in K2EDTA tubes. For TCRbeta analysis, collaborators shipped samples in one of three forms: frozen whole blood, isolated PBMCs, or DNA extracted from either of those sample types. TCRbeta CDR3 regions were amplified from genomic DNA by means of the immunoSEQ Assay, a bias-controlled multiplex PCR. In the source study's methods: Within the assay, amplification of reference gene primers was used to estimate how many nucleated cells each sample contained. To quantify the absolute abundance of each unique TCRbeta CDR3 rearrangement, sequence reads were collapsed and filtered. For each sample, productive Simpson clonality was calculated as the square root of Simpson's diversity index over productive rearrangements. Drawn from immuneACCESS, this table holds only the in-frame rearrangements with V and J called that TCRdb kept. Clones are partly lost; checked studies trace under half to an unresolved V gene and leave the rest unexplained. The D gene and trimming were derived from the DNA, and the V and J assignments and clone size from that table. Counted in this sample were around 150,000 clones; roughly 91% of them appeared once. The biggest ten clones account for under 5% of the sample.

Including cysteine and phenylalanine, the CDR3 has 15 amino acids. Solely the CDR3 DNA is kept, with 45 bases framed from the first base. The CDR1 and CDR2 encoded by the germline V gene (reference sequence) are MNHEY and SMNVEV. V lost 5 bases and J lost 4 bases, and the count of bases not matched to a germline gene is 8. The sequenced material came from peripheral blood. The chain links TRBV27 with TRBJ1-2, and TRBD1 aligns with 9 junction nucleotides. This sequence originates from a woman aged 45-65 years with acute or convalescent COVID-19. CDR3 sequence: CASSGTGGFGYGYTF. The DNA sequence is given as TGTGCCAGCAGTGGTACAGGGGGCTTTGGCTATGGCTACACCTTC.